This TCR beta chain derives from a study of identical twins (dated by TCRdb to about 2016). About the investigation overall: To test whether fetal clonotypes persist, this study deep-sequenced TCR alpha and beta repertoires from monozygotic twins, from unrelated adults of various ages, and from cord blood. Replicate twin experiments were performed at different times using different library preparation protocols to rule out contamination.

Receptors were amplified or captured by 5' RACE. For sequencing, an Illumina HiSeq 2000 was employed. Template switching introduced a universal primer binding site; the final cDNA contained a unique molecular identifier, enabling accurate counting of TCR cDNA molecules. First-strand cDNA for TCR alpha and beta chains was synthesized from specific primers in the conserved constant-segment region. To control for contamination, every cDNA library was double barcoded, receiving both a SMART-Mk sample barcode and Illumina barcodes. TruSeq adapter sequences and Illumina sample barcodes were added in two successive PCR steps. TCR alpha and beta cDNA libraries were sequenced on the Illumina HiSeq platform with custom primers. In the paper's pipeline: MiGEC processed the raw reads to extract unique molecular identifiers, while MiXCR was used to determine the CDR3 positions. For each individual, recombination models were inferred using an EM algorithm with the repgenHMM and IGoR tools. The analysis of shared clonotypes was done with the tcR package in R, with sharing normalized by the product of cloneset sizes. To study raw recombination without the effects of thymic and clonal selection, out-of-frame nonproductive sequences were analyzed. In TCRdb, the public reads were trimmed at Q25 with fastp and aligned with MiXCR, with productive beta chains retained. Each record represents a unique CDR3 protein, reported with the most common genes and DNA among its rows. The V and J calls here are based on TCRdb, not the publication. The sample table lists roughly 220,000 distinct CDR3 sequences, 6% to 7% of them with a count of one. About 14% of the sample is in the top ten clones.

Study-level results and caveats: Excess twin sharing in beta out-of-frame sequences was weaker because fewer shared sequences lowered the signal-to-noise ratio. Fewer insertions were carried by abundant cord blood beta clonotypes, a similar but weaker trend appeared in young adult naive repertoires, and no such trend appeared in memory repertoires. Compared with coincidental sharing between unrelated individuals, out-of-frame TCR alpha sequences shared between twins showed an excess of sequences with low generation probability. Zero-insertion analyses could be partly confounded by invariant T cells such as MAIT and iNKT, though diverse VJ usage argued against such confounding for most clonotypes. Because the same donors could not be followed over many years, the conclusions depended on cross-sectional statistical analysis. In monozygotic twins, out-of-frame TCR alpha sharing was systematically underestimated by recombination models, although the models agreed with sharing between unrelated individuals.

All donors were healthy Caucasians. Three pairs of female monozygotic twins, all aged about 18 to 30 years, were included in the twin cohort. CD4+ and CD8+ T cell populations were isolated with positive isolation kits from Invitrogen. With regard to this clonotype: It lacks a known antigen. No much larger clone is present one base from it, and per-base qualities are unavailable.

These same records also appear under a second study, on T cells expressing NK-cell markers. The second study's paper adds: In sorted CD3+CD56+NKG2C+, CD3+CD56+NKG2C- and CD3+CD56-NKG2C+ T-cell subsets from several donors, TCR beta-chain repertoires were profiled. Among the eight sequenced donors, seven were HCMV-seropositive and one was HCMV-seronegative. To restrict sorting to alphabetaTCR-expressing T cells, an anti-gammadeltaTCR antibody was added in several experiments. In roughly 6 donors, the dominant CD3+CD56+NKG2C+ clonotypes were found to rank among the top 10 CD8+ clonotypes and to make up 1.0-7.0% of CD8+ T cells. Those dominant clonotypes were again the most abundant among CD3+CD56-NKG2C+ cells in several donors, at roughly 25-60.1%. Whether the expanded NKG2C-expressing T cell clones were specific for HCMV antigens remained unclear. Randomly selected healthy volunteers, three men and five women, were used as the eight sequenced donors. HCMV serostatus was determined by detecting HCMV-specific IgG in serum with a commercial ELISA kit. MIGEC was used to demultiplex reads and group the reads by UMI, and MiTCR was used to assemble and quantify clonotypes. To exclude erroneous sequences, only TCR cDNA sequences supported by at least two reads were retained. The tcR package was used for downstream repertoire analysis, and clonotypes were matched across fractions by CDR3 nucleotide sequence plus V segment. VDJmatch was used to annotate antigen specificity against VDJdb, with one amino acid substitution allowed in CDR3.

Sequenced input: CD8+ T cells sorted from blood. This clonotype originated in a woman aged 18-35 years in good health.

The DNA reads as follows: TGTGCCAGCAGCTTGCCTCACACCGGGGAGCTGTTTTTT. The resulting protein is CASSLPHTGELFF. The rearranged chain carries TRBV7-9 and TRBJ2-2, with the D segment identity uncertain. From the cysteine up to the phenylalanine, the CDR3 has a length of 13 residues. The sequence is cut down to CDR3 DNA, 39 bases in frame from base 1. Deletion took 3 bases off V and 3 bases off J, with a span of 5 bases between the germline ends. Sequences SEHNR (CDR1) and FQNEAQ (CDR2) are obtained from the germline V gene (reference sequence). Here the CDR3 is joined to the reference TRBV7-9 and TRBJ2-2 genes, and the full variable domain is: DTGVSQNPRHKITKRGQNVTFRCDPISEHNRLYWYRQTLGQGPEFLTYFQNEAQLEKSRLLSDRFSAERPKGSFSTLEIQRTEQGDSAMYLCASSLPHTGELFFGEGSRLTVL.